The 7 T cell receptor beta chains in this list originate from one sample, sequenced in a study of technical replicates of blood from several donors. Clones were read by immunoSEQ multiplex PCR, and TCRdb kept only the in-frame ones, dropping some. The sample carries about 100,000 clones, approximately 95% recorded once. Material: T cells isolated from PBMCs. All receptors derive from a human donor in good health.

The V gene is TRBV6-5, the J gene TRBJ2-1; 11 bases match TRBD2. The junction had 3 bases not matched to a gene; V was cut back by 5 bases and J by 3 bases. Germline V gene lookup returns CDR1 MNHEY and CDR2 SVGAGI. This CDR3 has 15 residues. CDR3 DNA: TGTGCCAGCAGTAGGACTAGCGGGCTCTACAATGAGCAGTTCTTC. Its translation: CASSRTSGLYNEQFF.

This clone was detected only once. The CDR3 sequence is CASLLAGGTGELFF. The DNA for the CDR3 is TGTGCCAGCCTCCTAGCGGGAGGTACCGGGGAGCTGTTTTTT. J is TRBJ2-2 and V is TRBV4-2; TRBD2 agrees at 11 bases. This CDR3 has 14 amino acids. V shed 8 bases, J shed 5 bases, and the junction held 4 bases outside the gene matches. The germline CDR1 and CDR2 sequences are LGHNA and YNFKEQ.

As to this clone: The junction differs from germline at one of its ends, possibly a read error. V is TRBV7-7 and J is TRBJ2-3; D is possibly TRBD2 (6 bases). The germline V gene encodes CDR1 SSHAT and CDR2 FNYEAQ (reference sequence). This CDR3 contains 14 residues. The CDR3 spells CASSLGTPSDTQYF. CDR3 coding DNA: TGTGCTAGCAGCTTGGGGACTCCCTCAGATACGCAGTATTTT.

This sequence joins TRBV5-1 and TRBJ2-3; D is ambiguous. The CDR3 is made up of 14 amino acids. Germline loops: CDR1 SGHRS, CDR2 YFSETQ. V lost 0 bases and J lost 4, with 9 bases in between. The CDR3 loop is CASSLEQPSDTQYF. CDR3 nucleotide sequence: TGCGCCAGCAGCTTGGAACAGCCGTCAGATACGCAGTATTTT.

This chain joins TRBV19 and TRBJ2-4, with TRBD1 matching over 7 bases. Trimming removed 1 base from V and 0 bases from J; junction bases left unmatched: 6. The CDR3 length is 17 residues. Germline lookup yields CDR1 LNHDA and CDR2 SQIVND (reference sequence). The CDR3 sequence is CASSIGTGGLAKNIQYF. The DNA for the CDR3 is TGTGCCAGTAGTATAGGGACAGGTGGACTAGCCAAAAACATTCAGTACTTC.

This chain joins TRBV7-8 and TRBJ2-7; 9 bases match TRBD1. From germline, CDR1 is SGHVS and CDR2 FQNEAQ. The J segment lost 6 bases and the V segment lost 5 bases, leaving 8 bases of the junction unmatched. The CDR3 is 14 amino acids. The CDR3 coding sequence is TGTGCCAGCAGCGCCCGGACAGGGGTAGGCGAGCAGTACTTC. As protein: CASSARTGVGEQYF.

This chain uses TRBV19 with TRBJ2-1; TRBD2 aligns across 12 bases. Germline V gene lookup returns CDR1 LNHDA and CDR2 SQIVND (reference sequence). The length of the CDR3 is 14 residues. Trimming took 7 bases from V and 5 from J; bases not matched to a gene: 3. CDR3 in amino acids: CASTWTSGDNEQFF. For the CDR3, the DNA is TGTGCCAGTACTTGGACTAGCGGGGACAATGAGCAGTTCTTC.